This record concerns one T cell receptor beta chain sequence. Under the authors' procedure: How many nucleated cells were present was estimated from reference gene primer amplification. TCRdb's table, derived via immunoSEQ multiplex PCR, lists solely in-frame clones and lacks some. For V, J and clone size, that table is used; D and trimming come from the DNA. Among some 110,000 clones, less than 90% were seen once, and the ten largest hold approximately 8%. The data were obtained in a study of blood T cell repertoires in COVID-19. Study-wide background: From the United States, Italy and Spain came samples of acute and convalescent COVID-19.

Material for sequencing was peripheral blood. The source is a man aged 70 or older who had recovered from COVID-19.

Here the CDR3 reads CASAVDSGFQPQHF. The DNA of the CDR3 is TGTGCCAGCGCCGTGGATTCAGGGTTTCAGCCCCAGCATTTT. The chain couples TRBV7-8 to TRBJ1-5; D possibly corresponds to TRBD1 (5 bases). The CDR3 is 14 residues long. The V gene lost 8 bases and the J gene lost 6 bases, with 17 bases spanning the gap. From germline, CDR1 is SGHVS and CDR2 FQNEAQ.